The rows below give T cell receptor beta chains drawn from one sample of a study of shared clonotypes between healthy human individuals. The protocol was immunoSEQ multiplex PCR, while the TCRdb copy is restricted to in-frame clones and leaves out a portion. The sample carries about 490,000 clones, around four fifths recorded once. Sequences were obtained from PBMCs. Receptors were obtained from a woman in her thirties or forties in good health. Some clones in this sample may be carry-over from other donors' samples. The CDR3 runs from the conserved cysteine through the conserved F or W. A D gene is named only where the DNA matches it firmly. Not all rows give a size; the values are once, few, many and, for expanded clones, a class.

j_call: TRBJ2-1
clone_size: -
d_call: -
v_call: TRBV7-3
cdr3_nt: TGTGCCAGCAGCTCCTATGACAATGAGCAGTTCTTC
cdr3_aa: CASSSYDNEQFF

j_call: TRBJ1-4
clone_size: -
d_call: -
v_call: TRBV5-1
cdr3_nt: TGCGCCAGCAGCTTCTCGGCTGCAACTAATGAAAAACTGTTTTTT
cdr3_aa: CASSFSAATNEKLFF

j_call: TRBJ2-1
clone_size: once
d_call: TRBD1
v_call: TRBV4-2
cdr3_nt: TGTGCCAGCAGCCAGGGTTTACAGGGGGCTGGGAATGAGCAGTTCTTC
cdr3_aa: CASSQGLQGAGNEQFF

j_call: TRBJ2-1
clone_size: once
d_call: TRBD2
v_call: TRBV5-1
cdr3_nt: TGCGCCAGCAGCTCGACTAGCGGGAGGGCCCGGGGGGACAATGAGCAGTTCTTC
cdr3_aa: CASSSTSGRARGDNEQFF

j_call: TRBJ2-3
clone_size: -
d_call: -
v_call: TRBV7-8
cdr3_nt: TGTGCCAGCAGCTTAGGGTCTCACTCAGATACGCAGTATTTT
cdr3_aa: CASSLGSHSDTQYF

j_call: TRBJ1-2
clone_size: -
d_call: -
v_call: TRBV10-1
cdr3_nt: TGCGCCAGCAGTGAGACGAGGGCGGGAGGCTACACCTTC
cdr3_aa: CASSETRAGGYTF

j_call: TRBJ2-1
clone_size: -
d_call: TRBD2
v_call: TRBV4-3
cdr3_nt: TGCGCCAGCAGCCAAGGACTAGCGGGATTCAATGAGCAGTTCTTC
cdr3_aa: CASSQGLAGFNEQFF

j_call: TRBJ2-3
clone_size: once
d_call: TRBD1
v_call: TRBV7-2
cdr3_nt: TGTGCCAGCAGCTTGGGACAGGGCTCAGATACGCAGTATTTT
cdr3_aa: CASSLGQGSDTQYF

j_call: TRBJ1-5
clone_size: few
d_call: -
v_call: TRBV5-6
cdr3_nt: TGTGCCAGCAGCTCCCTCCGTGACTATAGCAATCAGCCCCAGCATTTT
cdr3_aa: CASSSLRDYSNQPQHF

j_call: TRBJ2-2
clone_size: -
d_call: -
v_call: TRBV5-1
cdr3_nt: TGCGCCAGCAGTTCCAGACTTAATCGGGCCGCCGGGGAGCTGTTTTTT
cdr3_aa: CASSSRLNRAAGELFF

j_call: TRBJ1-2
clone_size: -
d_call: -
v_call: TRBV4-1
cdr3_nt: TGCGCCAGCAGCCAAGGGCAGGGGAGCAACTATGGCTACACCTTC
cdr3_aa: CASSQGQGSNYGYTF

j_call: TRBJ2-1
clone_size: once
d_call: TRBD2
v_call: TRBV18
cdr3_nt: TGTGCCAGCTCACCCCTAATTGGACTAGCGGGGCAAAGCTCCTACAATGAGCAGTTCTTC
cdr3_aa: CASSPLIGLAGQSSYNEQFF

j_call: TRBJ2-1
clone_size: -
d_call: TRBD2
v_call: TRBV30
cdr3_nt: TGTGCCTGCCCGGGACTAGCGGGCTACAATGAGCAGTTCTTC
cdr3_aa: CACPGLAGYNEQFF

j_call: TRBJ2-1
clone_size: -
d_call: TRBD2
v_call: TRBV19
cdr3_nt: TGTGCCAGTAGTATAGGGGTAGCGGGAAGTCCTGAGCAGTTCTTC
cdr3_aa: CASSIGVAGSPEQFF

j_call: TRBJ2-2
clone_size: -
d_call: TRBD2
v_call: TRBV5-4
cdr3_nt: TGTGCCAGCAGCTTGGGGCTAGCGGTGAACACCGGGGAGCTGTTTTTT
cdr3_aa: CASSLGLAVNTGELFF

j_call: TRBJ1-2
clone_size: few
d_call: -
v_call: TRBV2
cdr3_nt: TGTGCCAGCACTGAGCTCTGGGACACAAACTATGGCTACACCTTC
cdr3_aa: CASTELWDTNYGYTF

j_call: TRBJ2-3
clone_size: -
d_call: TRBD2
v_call: TRBV7-9
cdr3_nt: TGTGCCAGCAGCTCCGGACTAGCGGGAGTGGCAGATACGCAGTATTTT
cdr3_aa: CASSSGLAGVADTQYF

j_call: TRBJ2-1
clone_size: -
d_call: -
v_call: TRBV7-9
cdr3_nt: TGCTCCTACAATGAGCAGTTCTTC
cdr3_aa: CSYNEQFF

j_call: TRBJ2-3
clone_size: -
d_call: -
v_call: TRBV19
cdr3_nt: TGTGCCAGTACGTCCGGGCTGGCGAAAGATACGCAGTATTTT
cdr3_aa: CASTSGLAKDTQYF

j_call: TRBJ2-7
clone_size: once
d_call: -
v_call: TRBV19
cdr3_nt: TGTGCCAGCCCGGGGGAGGGGGCCTACGAGCAGTACTTC
cdr3_aa: CASPGEGAYEQYF

j_call: TRBJ1-1
clone_size: -
d_call: TRBD1
v_call: TRBV4-3
cdr3_nt: TGCGCCAGCAGCCCATTACAGGGGTTGGATGAAGCTTTCTTT
cdr3_aa: CASSPLQGLDEAFF

j_call: TRBJ2-1
clone_size: many
d_call: -
v_call: TRBV13
cdr3_nt: TGTGCCAGCAGCTCCACTAGTGGTGAGCAGTTCTTC
cdr3_aa: CASSSTSGEQFF

j_call: TRBJ2-7
clone_size: few
d_call: -
v_call: TRBV19
cdr3_nt: TGTGCCAGTGATGGGGGGTACGAGCAGTACTTC
cdr3_aa: CASDGGYEQYF

j_call: TRBJ2-5
clone_size: -
d_call: -
v_call: TRBV15
cdr3_nt: TGTGCCACCAGCAGAGACGAGGGAGGCGGAGAGACCCAGTACTTC
cdr3_aa: CATSRDEGGGETQYF

j_call: TRBJ2-7
clone_size: -
d_call: -
v_call: TRBV7-9
cdr3_nt: TGTGCCAGCAGCTTCGGAGGGAGGGGGTTTTGGGAGCAGTACTTC
cdr3_aa: CASSFGGRGFWEQYF

j_call: TRBJ1-1
clone_size: -
d_call: -
v_call: TRBV25-1
cdr3_nt: TGTGCCAGCAGTGACCCCGGGACAGAAGCTTTCTTT
cdr3_aa: CASSDPGTEAFF

j_call: TRBJ2-1
clone_size: -
d_call: TRBD2
v_call: TRBV27
cdr3_nt: TGTGCCAGCAGTGACCAGAGCGGGAGGGTCCACAATGAGCAGTTCTTC
cdr3_aa: CASSDQSGRVHNEQFF

j_call: TRBJ1-5
clone_size: -
d_call: -
v_call: TRBV7-2
cdr3_nt: TGTGCCAGCAGCTTAGCGGGGGCAGGGGCGAATCAGCCCCAGCATTTT
cdr3_aa: CASSLAGAGANQPQHF

j_call: TRBJ1-1
clone_size: -
d_call: TRBD1
v_call: TRBV5-4
cdr3_nt: TGTGCCAGCAGCCGGGCAGGACAGGGGAACACTGAAGCTTTCTTT
cdr3_aa: CASSRAGQGNTEAFF

j_call: TRBJ1-1
clone_size: -
d_call: TRBD1
v_call: TRBV27
cdr3_nt: TGTGCCAGCAATCGGAGGGGGACAGGGAGGGCTTTCTTT
cdr3_aa: CASNRRGTGRAFF

j_call: TRBJ1-1
clone_size: -
d_call: TRBD1
v_call: TRBV28
cdr3_nt: TGTGCCAGCAGTTCCTCGCTTCAGGGGGCGAACACTGAAGCTTTCTTT
cdr3_aa: CASSSSLQGANTEAFF

j_call: TRBJ2-4
clone_size: -
d_call: -
v_call: TRBV4-2
cdr3_nt: TGTGCCAGCAGCCAAGAAGGAGCGGTTCTTGGCAAAAACATTCAGTACTTC
cdr3_aa: CASSQEGAVLGKNIQYF

j_call: TRBJ1-2
clone_size: few
d_call: -
v_call: TRBV28
cdr3_nt: TGTGCCAGCAGTCCGGACAGTAAATACTATGGCTACACCTTC
cdr3_aa: CASSPDSKYYGYTF

j_call: TRBJ1-4
clone_size: -
d_call: -
v_call: TRBV4-2
cdr3_nt: TGTGCCAGCAGCCAAGTCCCCTCAGGGGCAACTAATGAAAAACTGTTTTTT
cdr3_aa: CASSQVPSGATNEKLFF

j_call: TRBJ1-2
clone_size: -
d_call: TRBD1
v_call: TRBV27
cdr3_nt: TGTGCCAGCAGTTTATCCCCGACCGGGACAGGGGTCGGTGGCTACACCTTC
cdr3_aa: CASSLSPTGTGVGGYTF

j_call: TRBJ2-3
clone_size: few
d_call: -
v_call: TRBV2
cdr3_nt: TGTGCCAGCAGTGGGCGACTCCGAGGTGATACGCAGTATTTT
cdr3_aa: CASSGRLRGDTQYF

j_call: TRBJ2-1
clone_size: -
d_call: TRBD1
v_call: TRBV11-2
cdr3_nt: TGTGCCAGCAGCTTACTCCGGGACAGCCTCAATGAGCAGTTCTTC
cdr3_aa: CASSLLRDSLNEQFF

j_call: TRBJ1-3
clone_size: -
d_call: -
v_call: TRBV10-1
cdr3_nt: TGCGCCAGCTCCCGGGACGGTGGAAACACCATATATTTT
cdr3_aa: CASSRDGGNTIYF

j_call: TRBJ2-3
clone_size: -
d_call: -
v_call: TRBV18
cdr3_nt: TGTGCCAGCTCACCGACGCCAGATAGACCCACAGATACGCAGTATTTT
cdr3_aa: CASSPTPDRPTDTQYF

j_call: TRBJ2-5
clone_size: -
d_call: TRBD2
v_call: TRBV5-1
cdr3_nt: TGCGCCAGCAGCCCGGCGGGGGGGTTCGGAGAGACCCAGTACTTC
cdr3_aa: CASSPAGGFGETQYF

j_call: TRBJ2-7
clone_size: -
d_call: -
v_call: TRBV30
cdr3_nt: TGTGCCTGGTCCCCGAGGACGCCTACCTACGAGCAGTACTTC
cdr3_aa: CAWSPRTPTYEQYF

j_call: TRBJ2-2
clone_size: -
d_call: TRBD2
v_call: TRBV10-3
cdr3_nt: TGTGCCATCCCCTGGGAGGGATCCCACACCGGGGAGCTGTTTTTT
cdr3_aa: CAIPWEGSHTGELFF

j_call: TRBJ2-7
clone_size: -
d_call: -
v_call: TRBV28
cdr3_nt: TGTGCCAGCAGTTTAGCTGGACAAAACGAGCAGTACTTC
cdr3_aa: CASSLAGQNEQYF

j_call: TRBJ2-1
clone_size: once
d_call: TRBD2
v_call: TRBV7-3
cdr3_nt: TGTGCCAGCAGCCCGGGACTAGCGGGGCATGAGCAGTTCTTC
cdr3_aa: CASSPGLAGHEQFF

j_call: TRBJ2-7
clone_size: few
d_call: -
v_call: TRBV28
cdr3_nt: TGTGCTACCCTGGGTCAATTAAGCTACGAGCAGTACTTC
cdr3_aa: CATLGQLSYEQYF

j_call: TRBJ1-5
clone_size: -
d_call: TRBD1
v_call: TRBV10-3
cdr3_nt: TGTGCCATCAGTACCGGGACAGGGGCCAGCAATCAGCCCCAGCATTTT
cdr3_aa: CAISTGTGASNQPQHF

j_call: TRBJ2-1
clone_size: -
d_call: -
v_call: TRBV29-1
cdr3_nt: TGCAGCGTTGAATTGACTTACAATGAGCAGTTCTTC
cdr3_aa: CSVELTYNEQFF

j_call: TRBJ2-7
clone_size: -
d_call: TRBD1
v_call: TRBV7-8
cdr3_nt: TGTGCCAGCAGCTTATCGGGACAGGGGGTGTACGAGCAGTACTTC
cdr3_aa: CASSLSGQGVYEQYF

j_call: TRBJ1-1
clone_size: -
d_call: TRBD1
v_call: TRBV18
cdr3_nt: TGTGCCAGCTCACCACCGAACAGGGGCGAGAACACTGAAGCTTTCTTT
cdr3_aa: CASSPPNRGENTEAFF

j_call: TRBJ2-1
clone_size: -
d_call: -
v_call: TRBV10-2
cdr3_nt: TGCGCCAGCAGTGATTACGAAAAGGACAATGAGCAGTTCTTC
cdr3_aa: CASSDYEKDNEQFF

j_call: TRBJ2-3
clone_size: -
d_call: TRBD2
v_call: TRBV5-1
cdr3_nt: TGCGCCAGCAGCTTGGTAAGAGCGGGAGAAGGCACAGATACGCAGTATTTT
cdr3_aa: CASSLVRAGEGTDTQYF

j_call: TRBJ2-1
clone_size: -
d_call: TRBD2
v_call: TRBV5-1
cdr3_nt: TGCGCCAGCAGCTTGTTGGCTAGCGGAAAAACCTACAATGAGCAGTTCTTC
cdr3_aa: CASSLLASGKTYNEQFF